This T cell receptor beta chain was documented in a study of T-cell memory formation after mild COVID-19 (dated by TCRdb to the early 2020s). Notes on the research overall: Most TCR sequence clusters were specific to one of the two donors. In a couple of donors, T-cell clones that expanded and contracted after mild COVID-19 were followed by sequencing TCRalpha and TCRbeta repertoires longitudinally. The cohort was made up of two young adult volunteers, one female and one male, who were previously healthy. The paper as a whole reports these results and caveats: Clones contracting from day 15 to 85 had balanced CD4/CD8 phenotypes, while a second wave expanding from day 15 to 37 was biased towards CD4+. SARS-CoV-2 specificity was not confirmed for the second-wave clones peaking on day 37. Only two mild cases were covered by the study, and larger cohorts that include severe cases with pre-infection samples were considered necessary. Contracting CD4+ clones appeared mostly in the CM and EM memory subsets, whereas CD8+ clones were enriched in EMRA. Some responding clones were found in pre-infection memory, which suggests that pre-existing cross-reactive memory T cells took part in the SARS-CoV-2 response.

With regard to this clonotype: Its antigen target is currently unknown. No base quality values were provided; no much bigger clone lies one nucleotide off.

Sequencing used an Illumina NovaSeq 6000. Using 5'RACE with constant-segment primers, TCRalpha and TCRbeta cDNA libraries were constructed, with sample barcodes and unique molecular identifiers added in the process. Trizol reagent was used to extract RNA from every sample. The libraries were amplified in two PCR steps, and the second step added a second sample barcode and Illumina TruSeq adapters. Sequencing of libraries was performed on an Illumina NovaSeq with 2 x 150 bp paired-end reads. The original methods were these. Demultiplexing of reads and collapsing into UMI-guided consensus sequences were performed with migec v1.2.7. Using mixcr v2.1.11, UMI consensuses were aligned to TRA and TRB V and J templates and then assembled into clonotypes. A clonotype was counted as expanded or contracted only if both edgeR and NoisET called the change significant, with noise models trained on biological replicates. For edgeR calls, a false discovery rate-adjusted p below 0.01 and a log2 fold-change threshold of 1 were applied. As an exploratory analysis of dynamics, PCA with hierarchical clustering was applied to max-normalized trajectories of the 1000 most abundant clonotypes. Separately sequenced CD4+ and CD8+ repertoires were used to assign a CD4 or CD8 phenotype to each responding clone. Through fastp at Q25 and MiXCR, TCRdb rebuilt clones from the public reads, retaining in-frame beta chains. Rows with a matching CDR3 protein are joined into one entry that keeps the most common DNA and genes. The V and J calls and clone size come from TCRdb's table, not from the authors' own analysis. This sample has a few hundred thousand distinct CDR3 sequences in its table, and around 25% of those were observed once. The ten most abundant clones make up approximately 10% of the sample.

Ficoll-Paque density gradient centrifugation was used to isolate PBMCs. CDR1 SGHVS and CDR2 FNYEAQ are derived from the germline V gene. The CDR3, from cysteine to phenylalanine, totals 15 residues. Of the read, only the CDR3 DNA is kept; its 45 bases are in frame from base 1. Here V drops 4 bases and J drops 8 bases, and the junction holds 6 bases not matched to any gene. The V and J genes are TRBV7-6 and TRBJ1-6, with 9 bases in between that match TRBD1. The receptor was derived from an adult woman who had mild COVID-19 (a few samples of this study predate the infection). The sample titles of this study are shuffled in the database, so cell type and time point are left out; the donor was told from shared clones. What was sequenced was PBMCs or a T cell subset sorted from them (not recorded which). The CDR3 has the sequence CASSSRTGEDSPLHF. The DNA is as follows: TGTGCCAGCAGCTCTCGGACAGGGGAGGATTCACCCCTCCACTTT.